The sequence of this TCR beta chain was determined in a study of cytomegalovirus exposure and HLA in healthy donors (dated by TCRdb to about 2017). With regard to the full study: In an earlier analysis of under 750 of the donors, around 300 Gb of sequence data and 95 million to 130 million unique TCR beta sequences from about 179 million T cells were reported. The number of typed donors differed by locus: about 629-630 for A, B, C, DRB1 and DQB1; approximately 540 for DQA1; around 580 for DPA1; and about 450 for DPB1. Several DR-DQ haplotypes were treated as single units for association and clustering because of strong linkage in the cohort. The study aimed to test whether signatures of past pathogen exposure could be identified by cataloging public T cell receptors. A later genetic analysis used genome-wide SNP genotypes for about 65% of the roughly 670 donors, treating that subset as a discovery cohort. Using immunosequencing, the study profiled T cell repertoires from around 680 subjects and related those repertoires to cytomegalovirus serostatus. All discovery cohort repertoires had been generated using a single sequencing platform. To predict cytomegalovirus infection status, the study combined high-throughput TCR immunosequencing, statistical association of individual TCRs with disease status, and machine learning. Class I and class II HLA loci were covered by the typing at four-digit resolution. Among the roughly 400 genotyped donors, about 83% belonged to the genetic ancestry cluster associated with self-reported Caucasian donors. On average, around 230,000 unique TCR beta nucleotide sequences were sequenced per donor among some 430 genotyped donors of the cohort, with roughly a sixth of those sequences being non-productive. Donor age, sex, ethnicity and CMV serostatus were compiled together with the repertoire data. An earlier analysis of some 500 of the donors used high-throughput TCR beta sequencing to judge whether each TCR beta V gene segment behaved as functional or pseudogenic. In the later analysis, no new phenotypic data were used to find candidate immune exposures; instead, reliance was placed on TCR beta sequences and their occurrence across donors. To study patterns of TCR occurrence, a later analysis re-analyzed previously published TCR beta repertoires from around 670 donors and added high-resolution HLA genotyping. Roughly 300 gigabases of sequencing data and around 88 million unique TCR sequences made up an early release that covered roughly 670 HLA-typed donors. Besides the first cohort of about 730 subjects, a separate validation cohort made up of 120 different subjects was used. Broad study findings and their caveats: Most TCR sequences were seen in very few donors, while some public TCRs were found in many individuals. Cytomegalovirus status was reported to be diagnosed by the classifier with high specificity and sensitivity in both the original and validation cohorts. Linkage disequilibrium might explain the correlated functional status among segregating V segments, but an unknown experimental factor could not be ruled out. Because counts were too low, roughly 18 rarely observed V segments, including chromosome 9 orphons, were left out of the earlier analysis of 587 of the donors. An association between a missense DCLRE1C variant and V-gene and J-gene trimming of TCR beta chains was found in a later genetic analysis and replicated in an independent cohort. In this cohort, only TCR beta chains were sequenced, and detectable features were limited by the absence of alpha or paired-chain data. Specific HLA alleles were associated with over 15,000 TCR beta sequences at a false discovery rate of 0.05 in a later analysis. Sequencing depth was assumed to be roughly uniform across donors in the presence/absence analyses, though that assumption may not hold. A later analysis reported that several top co-occurrence clusters appeared linked to parvovirus B19, influenza, CMV and Epstein-Barr virus. Because HLA typing was unavailable for some donors at each locus, only the typed subset was used in association tests. A later analysis found that most CMV-associated TCR beta chains appeared HLA-restricted, with HLA associations seemingly driven largely by CMV exposure. Because the 87-base-pair reads could not distinguish some IMGT-functional V segments, including TRBV6-2 and TRBV6-3, those segments were excluded. The authors suggested that the approach could potentially be generalized to other disease states and immunological phenotypes. For the cohort, immune exposure information was limited to CMV serostatus. The study gave a list of under 200 TCR beta chains associated with cytomegalovirus. Compared with equally common non-associated chains, HLA-associated TCR beta chains in a later analysis were more clonally expanded and had lower generation probabilities. Compared with the approximately 720-donor mean, donors in an Asian-associated ancestry cluster had fewer N-insertions in productive TCRs, according to a later genetic analysis. A cluster of highly shared sequence variants was judged likely to represent a technical artifact of the sequencing pipeline. In an earlier analysis of some 500 of the donors, most TCR beta V segments appeared in productive rearrangements about 90% or about 30% of the time, broadly matching IMGT annotations. A further reported finding was that TCR beta sequences accurately predicted the HLA-A and HLA-B alleles for most subjects in the first cohort. In vitro tests confirmed that a few of the cytomegalovirus-associated TCR beta chains recognize cytomegalovirus antigens. Assigning TCR associations to individual alleles was difficult when HLA alleles, especially DR and DQ, strongly co-occurred. In a later analysis, the rate of TCR association differed among HLA loci, with DRB1 alleles having the most associated TCRs and HLA-C alleles having the fewest.

The germline V gene supplies CDR1 SNHLY and CDR2 FYNNEI. Taken from cysteine to phenylalanine, the CDR3 has 14 residues. The CDR3 DNA has 42 bases and is translated from base 1. Trimming removed 2 bases from V and 15 bases from J; the gene matches leave 7 bases unexplained. The receptor library was made with the immunoSEQ multiplex PCR assay. For the multiplex PCR, a mixture combining 60 forward primers for TCR Vbeta segments and 13 reverse primers for TCR Jbeta segments was used. Amplification of the CDR3 region of rearranged TCR beta genes was performed with a multiplex PCR assay on genomic DNA. On the Illumina HiSeq System, the amplified TCR beta libraries were sequenced as 87-base-pair reads. Per the source publication's procedure: In a later analysis, roughly 80 million unique TCR beta chains were counted across the 690 or so repertoires, and approximately 11 million of these chains were shared by at least two donors. A nearest-neighbor algorithm error-corrected the raw reads and collapsed the reads into unique sequences, merging closely related sequences to remove PCR and sequencing errors. CDR3 sequences were aligned to IMGT reference sequences to assign V, D and J gene segments. For a sequence to be retained, at least a six-nucleotide match to both a V gene segment and a J gene segment was required. Rearrangements were called productive when the CDR3 lacked stop codons and stayed in frame with V and J; all others were non-productive. Following IMGT convention, CDR3 was defined as the stretch from the second conserved V-encoded cysteine to the conserved J-encoded phenylalanine. The earlier analysis of around 640 of the donors excluded sequences that lacked an unambiguous match to a single V gene segment. An earlier analysis of several hundred of the donors called V segments functional above 56.7% productive rearrangements and segregating when the between-donor standard deviation exceeded 5%. A statistical classification framework was built to diagnose cytomegalovirus status from the catalog of TCR beta chain sequences. In a later analysis, V and J genes were assigned by comparing TCR nucleotide sequences against IMGT/GENE-DB human TR gene sequences. A later analysis assigned CDR3 sequences and most-parsimonious VDJ recombination scenarios with the TCRdist pipeline. A later analysis defined each TCR beta chain by its CDR3 amino acid sequence plus V-gene family, and excluded reads lacking a unique V-gene family. A later analysis removed several hundred highly shared, low-generation-probability nucleotide sequences to deal with suspected cross-contamination and a sequencing artifact. In a later analysis, a clonal expansion index was calculated for each public chain from normalized within-repertoire ranks of inferred template counts. Generation probabilities in a later analysis came from a VDJ recombination model fitted to out-of-frame rearrangements, and those results were checked against IGoR. A later analysis scored TCR-TCR, TCR-HLA and TCR-CMV co-occurrence with hypergeometric tests, applying a repertoire-size bias correction to TCR pairs. A later analysis estimated false discovery rates by permuting HLA or CMV assignments 20 times. In a later analysis, co-occurring TCRs were grouped with DBSCAN, and TCRdist sequence similarity was added when clustering was performed within HLA-allele-positive subsets. For co-occurrence clustering, repertoires with fewer than 30,000 or more than 120,000 public chains were excluded, along with five repertoires with anomalous nucleotide sharing. TCRdb's version of the immuneACCESS table is confined to in-frame rearrangements and falls short of the full clone set. An unresolved V gene accounts for under half of the shortfall where checked; the remainder is of unknown origin. V, J and clone size reflect that table, while D and trimming were determined from the DNA. A total of 150,000 to 180,000 clones appear in this sample, around 68% of them only once. The ten largest clonotypes hold approximately 2.3% of the sample.

The cohort comprised fewer than 750 healthy bone marrow donors. Cohort members were all nominally healthy when sampled, although unrecorded immune exposures were likely present. The donor tested CMV seronegative, placing the donor among the 350 or so seronegative members of the cohort. A peripheral blood sample was provided by each donor, and peripheral blood mononuclear cells were used for TCR beta sequencing. The Qiagen DNeasy Blood Extraction Kit was used to extract genomic DNA from the blood cell samples. On this clone: Its antigen remains undetermined. Base quality data are lacking; no much larger clone is found one base away.

Sequencing was carried out using PBMCs. Recombination joined TRBV2 with TRBJ2-1; 13 bases in the junction line up with TRBD2. This TCR was sampled from a man in his thirties or forties in good health and CMV-seronegative. CDR3 protein: CASSERTSGGRWFF. The sequenced DNA is TGTGCCAGCAGTGAAAGGACTAGCGGGGGAAGATGGTTCTTC.